The 25 T cell receptor beta chains below were found in one sample sequenced in a study of blood T cell repertoires in COVID-19. TCRdb keeps only in-frame clones here, not all; method: immunoSEQ multiplex PCR. Here the sample spans under 500,000 clones, about 90% being singletons. The source material was PBMCs or T cells enriched from blood (not recorded which). These receptors all stem from a woman between 18 and 30 years old with acute COVID-19.

The chain couples TRBV9 to TRBJ1-2, with 10 nucleotides matching TRBD1. V shed 4 bases, J shed 6 bases, and the junction held 12 bases outside the gene matches. The CDR3 consists of 16 residues. Germline values: CDR1 SGDLS, CDR2 YYNGEE. The CDR3 spells CASSRLEGTGADGYTF. CDR3 in DNA: TGTGCCAGCAGCCGACTGGAAGGGACAGGGGCTGATGGCTACACCTTC.

This chain uses TRBV19 with TRBJ1-1; D is uncertain. The CDR3 loop spans 13 amino acids. V was clipped by 3 bases and J by 3 bases, with 8 bases between them. Looked up from germline, CDR1 is LNHDA and CDR2 is SQIVND (reference sequence). The CDR3 DNA sequence: TGTGCCAGTAGTATGAGGGTGTACACTGAAGCTTTCTTT. Its protein product is CASSMRVYTEAFF.

The rearrangement joins TRBV6-5 to TRBJ1-2, with 8 bases fitting TRBD1. Germline CDR1 reads MNHEY; CDR2 reads SVGAGI. This CDR3 comprises 13 residues. V lost 4 bases to trimming and J lost 3 bases; unmatched junction nucleotides: 1. The DNA of the CDR3 is TGTGCCAGCAGTTTGACAGGGGACTATGGCTACACCTTC. Protein: CASSLTGDYGYTF.

The V and J genes are TRBV5-1 and TRBJ1-5, with D hard to call. CDR3 length equals 14 residues. CDR1 SGHRS and CDR2 YFSETQ come from the germline V gene. Trimming took 4 bases from V and 5 from J, leaving 13 bases between them. CDR3 sequence (DNA): TGCGCCAGCAGCAGAGAACCAATAGATCAGCCCCAGCATTTT. Its protein is CASSREPIDQPQHF.

V and J are TRBV30 and TRBJ2-2, with TRBD1 as a possible D gene (5 bases). The CDR3 sequence is 14 residues long. Germline V CDR1 and CDR2: GTSNPN, SVGIG (reference sequence). Trimming removed 5 bases at V and 4 bases at J, with 14 bases between. The CDR3 DNA follows: TGTGCCTGGGGCAGGGTTCACAGCACCGGGGAGCTGTTTTTT. Protein product: CAWGRVHSTGELFF.

A remark on this clone: This sample also contains other DNA sequences that code for the same CDR3. The chain has TRBV27 and TRBJ1-2, with a tentative D call TRBD1 (6 bases). The V gene lost 3 bases and the J gene lost 5 bases, with 10 bases spanning the gap. Germline V gene lookup returns CDR1 MNHEY and CDR2 SMNVEV (reference sequence). The CDR3 is 13 amino acids. CDR3 nucleotide sequence: TGTGCCAGCAGTTTTGAGGGGACATATGGCTACACCTTC. It is translated as CASSFEGTYGYTF.

The rearrangement joins TRBV7-9 to TRBJ2-1, with a tentative D call TRBD1 (6 bases). The length of the CDR3 is 15 residues. V dropped 6 bases and J dropped 6 bases, with 18 bases sitting between them. Per the germline V gene, CDR1 is SEHNR and CDR2 is FQNEAQ (reference sequence). CDR3 residues: CASSLQGPISNEQFF. The CDR3 coding sequence is TGTGCCAGCAGTCTACAGGGACCTATTTCCAATGAGCAGTTCTTC.

The rearrangement links TRBV5-5 to TRBJ1-5; 9 bases are shared with TRBD1. V gave up 2 bases and J gave up 2 bases; unmatched junction bases: 2. The V gene's germline CDR1 is SGHKS and CDR2 YYEKEE (reference sequence). The CDR3 is 15 residues long. The CDR3 region has the DNA TGTGCCAGCAGCTTCCGGGACAGGGGCAATCAGCCCCAGCATTTT. Translating gives CASSFRDRGNQPQHF.

The chain uses TRBV4-1 and TRBJ2-1; 8 nucleotides agree with TRBD2. The CDR3 has 15 residues. V shed 1 base, J shed 7 bases, and the junction held 6 bases outside the gene matches. CDR1 MGHRA and CDR2 YSYEKL come from the germline V gene. The CDR3 coding sequence is TGCGCCAGCAGCCAAGGACGGGGGGGCAGGAATGAGCAGTTCTTC. This encodes CASSQGRGGRNEQFF.

This chain joins TRBV28 and TRBJ2-3; the match to TRBD2 covers 12 bases. Germline V gene data show CDR1 as MDHEN and CDR2 as SYDVKM. This CDR3 spans 18 amino acids. V gave up 10 bases and J gave up 0 bases; unmatched junction bases: 14. CDR3 amino acids: CAIEASSGRAPSTDTQYF. CDR3 DNA sequence: TGTGCCATCGAGGCTTCTAGCGGGAGGGCCCCTAGCACAGATACGCAGTATTTT. Full variable domain (outside the CDR3, taken from reference TRBV28 and TRBJ2-3): DVKVTQSSRYLVKRTGEKVFLECVQDMDHENMFWYRQDPGLGLRLIYFSYDVKMKEKGDIPEGYSVSREKKERFSLILESASTNQTSMYLCAIEASSGRAPSTDTQYFGPGTRLTVL.

This sequence joins TRBV27 and TRBJ1-1; D is possibly TRBD1 (6 bases). Trimming pared 4 bases from V and 7 bases from J, leaving 22 bases between. The length of the CDR3 is 16 residues. CDR1 is MNHEY, CDR2 SMNVEV, per germline (reference sequence). CDR3 amino acids: CASSSPTGGVHGEAFF. CDR3 coding DNA: TGTGCCAGCAGTTCCCCGACAGGTGGGGTACATGGTGAAGCTTTCTTT.

The chain is built from TRBV10-3 and TRBJ2-7, with 7 nucleotides matching TRBD2. CDR1 and CDR2 from the germline V gene are ENHRY and SYGVKD. J was trimmed by 2 bases and V by 2 bases; bases with no gene match: 9. The CDR3 contains 16 residues. DNA for the CDR3: TGTGCCATCAGTGAGCCCATGGGGGGGAGGACCTACGAGCAGTACTTC. As protein: CAISEPMGGRTYEQYF.

The V and J genes are TRBV11-2 and TRBJ2-1, with 8 bases that match TRBD2. Germline assignment: CDR1 SGHAT and CDR2 FQNNGV. Trimming took 4 bases from V and 0 from J; bases not matched to a gene: 2. This CDR3 spans 15 amino acids. The CDR3 region has the DNA TGTGCCAGCAGCTCGACTAGCGACTCCTACAATGAGCAGTTCTTC. This sequence encodes CASSSTSDSYNEQFF.

This chain connects TRBV7-9 to TRBJ1-2, with D hard to call. Trimming removed 3 bases at V and 7 bases at J, with 12 bases between. The CDR3 spans 13 residues. Germline V lookup: CDR1 SEHNR, CDR2 FQNEAQ (reference sequence). In DNA, the CDR3 is TGTGCCAGCAGCTTTCGGGGTGACGGTGGCTACACCTTC. Protein: CASSFRGDGGYTF.

The chain combines TRBV19 with TRBJ2-4, with 7 bases fitting TRBD2. The CDR3 length is 19 residues. V was clipped by 3 bases and J by 0 bases; unmatched bases: 14. The germline V gene has CDR1 LNHDA and CDR2 SQIVND (reference sequence). CDR3 DNA sequence: TGTGCCAGTAGTATTGGAGCGGTCGGGGGGACGGTAGCCAAAAACATTCAGTACTTC. Translation: CASSIGAVGGTVAKNIQYF.

This chain joins TRBV2 and TRBJ1-5; no definite D call. Germline CDR1 is SNHLY and CDR2 is FYNNEI. V shed 10 bases and J shed 2 bases, with 9 bases lying between them. The CDR3 sequence is 12 residues long. The CDR3 spells CATASGNQPQHF. The CDR3, as DNA: TGTGCCACCGCCTCGGGCAATCAGCCCCAGCATTTT.

The rearrangement links TRBV7-8 to TRBJ1-5; 8 nucleotides line up with TRBD1. Trimming took 2 bases from V and 5 from J; bases not matched to a gene: 8. Germline assignment: CDR1 SGHVS and CDR2 FQNEAQ. This CDR3 region has 16 residues. This CDR3 is CASSLTPGGVYQPQHF. The CDR3 DNA is TGTGCCAGCAGCTTAACCCCAGGGGGCGTTTATCAGCCCCAGCATTTT. The full variable domain, with the rest looked up from reference TRBV7-8 and TRBJ1-5, is GAGVSQSPRYKVAKRGQDVALRCDPISGHVSLFWYQQALGQGPEFLTYFQNEAQLDKSGLPSDRFFAERPEGSVSTLKIQRTQQEDSAVYLCASSLTPGGVYQPQHFGDGTRLSIL.

V usage is TRBV5-4 and J usage is TRBJ2-1, with TRBD1 matching 9 bases. Germline values: CDR1 SGHNT, CDR2 YYREEE (reference sequence). The junction had 5 bases not matched to a gene; V was cut back by 4 bases and J by 6 bases. The CDR3 sequence is 14 residues long. The CDR3 sequence: CASSRGQGINEQFF. The CDR3 bases are TGTGCCAGCAGCAGAGGACAGGGGATCAATGAGCAGTTCTTC.

J is TRBJ2-7 and V is TRBV6-5, with no clear D. In germline, CDR1 is MNHEY, CDR2 SVGAGI. V lost 0 bases to trimming and J lost 6 bases, with 9 bases between them. This CDR3 region has 13 residues. The CDR3 DNA reads as TGTGCCAGCAGTTACTCGAGCGTGAGCGAGCAGTACTTC. It codes for CASSYSSVSEQYF.

This rearrangement joins TRBV4-2 to TRBJ2-1, with 8 positions matching TRBD2. From germline, CDR1 is LGHNA and CDR2 YNFKEQ. CDR3 length: 17 amino acids. J lost 1 base, V lost 0 bases, and 5 bases had no gene match. CDR3 amino acids: CASSQDGAGESYNEQFF. CDR3 DNA: TGTGCCAGCAGCCAAGATGGAGCGGGAGAATCCTACAATGAGCAGTTCTTC.

The V and J genes are TRBV7-8 and TRBJ2-7, with D possibly TRBD2 on 6 matching bases. The CDR3 runs 15 residues. Germline CDR1 reads SGHVS; CDR2 reads FQNEAQ. V was clipped by 1 base and J by 2 bases, with 12 bases between them. CDR3 region: CASSLEDGRTYEQYF. The CDR3 region has the DNA TGTGCCAGCAGCTTAGAAGATGGGAGGACCTACGAGCAGTACTTC.

This clone has just a few counts. The chain joins TRBV6-4 to TRBJ2-2, with 9 bases matching TRBD2. In germline, CDR1 is MRHNA, CDR2 SNTAGT. V was pared by 3 bases and J by 3 bases, with 2 bases of the junction left unmatched. The CDR3 totals 15 residues. CDR3 region: CASSERGGHTGELFF. The CDR3 DNA is TGTGCCAGCAGTGAGCGGGGGGGCCACACCGGGGAGCTGTTTTTT.

The chain uses TRBV19 and TRBJ2-7; 11 bases agree with TRBD2. V shed 4 bases, J shed 7 bases, and the junction held 9 bases outside the gene matches. CDR1 and CDR2 (germline): LNHDA, SQIVND (reference sequence). The CDR3 totals 15 residues. CDR3 in amino acids: CASSTPLAGVGEQYF. The CDR3 nucleotides read TGTGCCAGTAGTACCCCACTAGCGGGAGTAGGAGAGCAGTACTTC. Full variable domain (remainder filled in from reference TRBV19 and TRBJ2-7): DGGITQSPKYLFRKEGQNVTLSCEQNLNHDAMYWYRQDPGQGLRLIYYSQIVNDFQKGDIAEGYSVSREKKESFPLTVTSAQKNPTAFYLCASSTPLAGVGEQYFGPGTRLTVT.

This chain links TRBV4-2 with TRBJ1-1; no reliable D call. Trimming removed 0 bases at V and 3 bases at J, with 5 bases between. This CDR3 is built from 13 residues. CDR1 and CDR2 from the germline V gene are LGHNA and YNFKEQ. CDR3: CASSQDGDTEAFF. In DNA form, the CDR3 reads TGTGCCAGCAGCCAAGACGGAGACACTGAAGCTTTCTTT.

The chain employs TRBV12-5 and TRBJ2-7; 9 bases fit TRBD1. Germline-derived CDR1 and CDR2 are LGHNT and FRNRAP. This CDR3 spans 16 amino acids. The trim removed 1 base at V and 6 bases at J, leaving 10 bases unmatched. The CDR3 is CASGLDHRDRVIEQYF. CDR3 DNA: TGTGCTAGTGGTTTGGACCATCGGGACAGGGTCATCGAGCAGTACTTC.